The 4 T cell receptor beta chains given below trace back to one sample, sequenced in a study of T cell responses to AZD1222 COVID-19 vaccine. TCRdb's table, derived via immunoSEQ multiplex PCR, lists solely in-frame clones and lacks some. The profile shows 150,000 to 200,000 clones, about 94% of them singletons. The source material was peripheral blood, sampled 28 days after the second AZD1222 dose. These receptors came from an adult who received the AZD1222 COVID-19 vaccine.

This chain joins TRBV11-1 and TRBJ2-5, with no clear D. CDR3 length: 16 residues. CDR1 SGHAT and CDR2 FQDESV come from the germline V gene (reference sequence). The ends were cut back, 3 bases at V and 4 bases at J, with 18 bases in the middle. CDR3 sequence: CASSLNPPGPRETQYF. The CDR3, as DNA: TGTGCCAGCAGCTTGAACCCTCCCGGCCCCCGAGAGACCCAGTACTTC.

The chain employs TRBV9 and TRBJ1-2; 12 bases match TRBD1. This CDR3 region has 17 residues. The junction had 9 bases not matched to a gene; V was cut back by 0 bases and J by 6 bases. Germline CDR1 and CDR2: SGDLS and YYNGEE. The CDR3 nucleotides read TGTGCCAGCAGCGTAGGGGTCCGGGACAGGGGGCGCGATGGCTACACCTTC. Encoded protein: CASSVGVRDRGRDGYTF.

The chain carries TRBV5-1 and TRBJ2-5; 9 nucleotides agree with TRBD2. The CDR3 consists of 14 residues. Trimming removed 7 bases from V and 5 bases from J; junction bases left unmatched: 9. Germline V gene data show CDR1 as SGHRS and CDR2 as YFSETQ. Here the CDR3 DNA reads TGCGCCAGCGGCCCGGGACTAGCTGGGGAGACCCAGTACTTC. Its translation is CASGPGLAGETQYF. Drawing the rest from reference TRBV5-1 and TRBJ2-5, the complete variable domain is KAGVTQTPRYLIKTRGQQVTLSCSPISGHRSVSWYQQTPGQGLQFLFEYFSETQRNKGNFPGRFSGRQFSNSRSEMNVSTLELGDSALYLCASGPGLAGETQYFGPGTRLLVL.

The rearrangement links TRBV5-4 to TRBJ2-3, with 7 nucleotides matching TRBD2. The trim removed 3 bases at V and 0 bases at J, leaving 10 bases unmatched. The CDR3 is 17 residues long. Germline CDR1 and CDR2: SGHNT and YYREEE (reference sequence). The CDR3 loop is CASSSIPSGSSTDTQYF. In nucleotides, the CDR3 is TGTGCCAGCAGCTCGATCCCTAGCGGTTCTAGCACAGATACGCAGTATTTT. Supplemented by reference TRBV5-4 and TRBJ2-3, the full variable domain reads ETGVTQSPTHLIKTRGQQVTLRCSSQSGHNTVSWYQQALGQGPQFIFQYYREEENGRGNFPPRFSGLQFPNYSSELNVNALELDDSALYLCASSSIPSGSSTDTQYFGPGTRLTVL.